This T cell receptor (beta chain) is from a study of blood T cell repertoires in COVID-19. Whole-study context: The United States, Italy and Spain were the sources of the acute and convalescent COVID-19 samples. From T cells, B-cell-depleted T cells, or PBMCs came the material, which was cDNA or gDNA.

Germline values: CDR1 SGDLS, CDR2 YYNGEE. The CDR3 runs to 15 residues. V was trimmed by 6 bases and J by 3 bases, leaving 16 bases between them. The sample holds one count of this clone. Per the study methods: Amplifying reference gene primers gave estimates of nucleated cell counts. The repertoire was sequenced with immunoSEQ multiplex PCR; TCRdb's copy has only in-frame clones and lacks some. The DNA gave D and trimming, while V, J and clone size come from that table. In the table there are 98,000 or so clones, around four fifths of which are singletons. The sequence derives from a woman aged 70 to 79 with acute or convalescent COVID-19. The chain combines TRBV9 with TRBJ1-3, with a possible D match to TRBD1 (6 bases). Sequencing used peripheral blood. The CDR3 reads CASTRGGAGGNTIYF. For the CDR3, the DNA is TGTGCCAGCACTCGGGGGGGGGCTGGTGGAAACACCATATATTTT.